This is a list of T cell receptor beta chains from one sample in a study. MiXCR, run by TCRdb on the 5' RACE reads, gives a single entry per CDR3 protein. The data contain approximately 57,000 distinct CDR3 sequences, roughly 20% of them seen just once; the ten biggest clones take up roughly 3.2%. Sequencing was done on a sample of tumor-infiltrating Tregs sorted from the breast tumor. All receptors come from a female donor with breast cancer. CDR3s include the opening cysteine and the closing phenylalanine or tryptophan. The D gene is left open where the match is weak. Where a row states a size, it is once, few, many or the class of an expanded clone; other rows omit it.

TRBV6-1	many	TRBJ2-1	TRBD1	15	TGTGCCAGCAGTTTGACAGGGAGCTCCTACAATGAGCAGTTCTTC	CASSLTGSSYNEQFF
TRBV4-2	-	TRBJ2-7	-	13	TGTGCCAGCAGCCTAAAGGGGTTCGACGAGCAGTACTTC	CASSLKGFDEQYF
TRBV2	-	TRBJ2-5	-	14	TGTGCCAGCAGAGCCGACCGCGATCAAGAGACCCAGTACTTC	CASRADRDQETQYF
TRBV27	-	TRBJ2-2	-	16	TGTGCCAGCAGTTCCCCTTTCCTGGGCTGGGGCGGGGAGCTGTTTTTT	CASSSPFLGWGGELFF
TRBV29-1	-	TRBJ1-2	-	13	TGCAGCGCGACCCCGGGAGTAGAGTATGGCTACACCTTC	CSATPGVEYGYTF
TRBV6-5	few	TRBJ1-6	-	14	TGTGCCAGCAGTTACACGGCGGAAAATTCACCCCTCCACTTT	CASSYTAENSPLHF
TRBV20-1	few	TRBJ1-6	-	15	TGCAGTGCTAGAGATACCCAGTCTTATAATTCACCCCTCCACTTT	CSARDTQSYNSPLHF
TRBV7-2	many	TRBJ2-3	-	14	TGTGCCAGCAGCTTATCCGCTAGCACAGATACGCAGTATTTT	CASSLSASTDTQYF
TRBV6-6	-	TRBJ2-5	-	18	TGTGCCAGCAGTTACTCGAGTGGTAAAGGCCAGGGCCAAGCGGCCCAGTACTTC	CASSYSSGKGQGQAAQYF
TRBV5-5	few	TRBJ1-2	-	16	TGTGCCAGCAGCTTACGTGCTGCCGAACATAACTATGGCTACACCTTC	CASSLRAAEHNYGYTF
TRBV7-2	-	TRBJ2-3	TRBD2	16	TGTGCCAGCAGCTTTCAAGCGGGAGGAAGCACAGATACGCAGTATTTT	CASSFQAGGSTDTQYF
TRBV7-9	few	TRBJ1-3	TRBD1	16	TGTGCCAGCAGCTACCCCACAGGGGGCTCTGGAAACACCATATATTTT	CASSYPTGGSGNTIYF
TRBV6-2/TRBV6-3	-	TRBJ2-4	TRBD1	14	TGTGCCAGCAAGCTAACAGGGGGCGAGGGGATTCAGTACTTC	CASKLTGGEGIQYF
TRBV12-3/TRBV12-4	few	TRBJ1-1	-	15	TGTGCCAGCAGTTTCCTTACCGGGGGAAACACTGAAGCTTTCTTT	CASSFLTGGNTEAFF
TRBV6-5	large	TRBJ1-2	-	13	TGTGCCAGCAGTCAAGACAGGATCTATGGCTACACCTTC	CASSQDRIYGYTF
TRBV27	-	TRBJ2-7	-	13	TGTGCCAGCCGGGACAACCTCACCTACGAGCAGTGCTTC	CASRDNLTYEQCF
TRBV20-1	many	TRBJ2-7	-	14	TGCAGTGCCCCCAAGGGGGGGCCCGCCTACGAGCAGTACTTC	CSAPKGGPAYEQYF
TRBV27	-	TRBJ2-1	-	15	TGTGCCAGCAGCCGACGTTCTCCCGTCTACAATGAGCAGTTCTTC	CASSRRSPVYNEQFF